This T cell receptor (beta chain) was retrieved from a study of circulating and synovial CD4+ cells in juvenile arthritis. General study findings and limits: CPL and bulk CD4 samples differed at least tenfold in T cell genomes. These blood cells shared more CDR3 sequences with synovium than bulk blood.

Of note for this clone: Its antigen is currently unknown.

This table comes from immunoSEQ multiplex PCR, and its TCRdb copy is limited to in-frame clones, with some not included. This table has tens of thousands of clones, nearly 95% appearing once. The specimen sequenced was CD4+ T cells from blood. This TCR derives from a human donor with juvenile idiopathic arthritis.

The CDR3 nucleotides are TGTGCCAGCAGTTTAGCGGGCGAGCAGTACTTC. Translation gives CASSLAGEQYF. The chain is built from TRBV27 and TRBJ2-7; TRBD2 might be the D (5 bases). The CDR3 totals 11 residues. Germline V CDR1 and CDR2: MNHEY, SMNVEV (reference sequence). V lost 2 bases to trimming and J lost 6 bases, with 5 bases between them.